The 22 T cell receptor beta chains reported below all come from one sample, sequenced in a study of OX40 agonist ivuxolimab in advanced cancers. Profiled with immunoSEQ multiplex PCR; TCRdb holds only in-frame clones, not every one. This table has some 20,000 clones, over 70% appearing once. The specimen comprised CD4+ or CD8+ T cells sorted from blood, sampled in a trial of the OX40 agonist ivuxolimab. The receptors shown here come from an adult with an advanced solid tumor such as melanoma, head and neck, liver or kidney cancer.

V usage is TRBV19 and J usage is TRBJ2-1, with D perhaps matching TRBD1 or TRBD2 (5 bases each). Per the germline V gene, CDR1 is LNHDA and CDR2 is SQIVND (reference sequence). The CDR3 loop spans 13 amino acids. V was pared by 5 bases and J by 14 bases, with 19 bases between. This CDR3 reads CASSEVKGDSEFF. In nucleotides, the CDR3 is TGTGCCAGTAGTGAGGTGAAGGGAGACAGTGAGTTCTTC.

This chain joins TRBV7-8 and TRBJ1-1; D is unresolved. The CDR3 covers 13 residues. Germline loops: CDR1 SGHVS, CDR2 FQNEAQ. With 3 bases removed from V and 5 bases from J, the gap between germline ends came to 10 bases. The CDR3 protein is CASSFSTGTEAFF. In DNA form, the CDR3 reads TGTGCCAGCAGCTTTTCGACGGGGACTGAAGCTTTCTTT.

This rearrangement joins TRBV5-1 to TRBJ1-1; 9 bases map to TRBD1. J was trimmed by 2 bases and V by 6 bases; bases with no gene match: 11. Per germline, CDR1 SGHRS and CDR2 YFSETQ. The CDR3 runs 16 residues. CDR3 in amino acids: CASMPTGGRVNTEAFF. The CDR3 coding sequence is TGCGCCAGCATGCCCACAGGGGGCAGGGTAAACACTGAAGCTTTCTTT.

This clone appeared once. The CDR3 DNA is TGTGCCAGCAGCTCTTCTAGCAGGAGAGTAACAGATACGCAGTATTTT. Translating gives CASSSSSRRVTDTQYF. This sequence joins TRBV7-2 and TRBJ2-3; possibly TRBD2 for D (5 bases). This CDR3 contains 16 residues. Trimming pared 4 bases from V and 3 bases from J, leaving 17 bases between. Germline lookup yields CDR1 SGHTA and CDR2 FQGNSA.

This clone appeared a few times. The CDR3 DNA reads as TGTGCCAGCAATTCAGGACAGCTGAGCTCCTACAATGAGCAGTTCTTC. Its translation is CASNSGQLSSYNEQFF. The rearrangement joins TRBV27 to TRBJ2-1, with D perhaps TRBD1 (6 bases). Trimming removed 7 bases at V and 0 bases at J, with 16 bases between. CDR3 length: 16 residues. Germline CDR1 MNHEY, CDR2 SMNVEV (reference sequence).

The chain uses TRBV7-2 and TRBJ2-1; D might be TRBD1 (6 bases). Germline V CDR1 and CDR2: SGHTA, FQGNSA. Between the trimmed V and J ends, which lost 5 bases and 10 bases, there was a span of 12 bases. The CDR3 loop spans 12 amino acids. CDR3 coding DNA: TGTGCCAGCAGCCGAGACAGGAGCGAGCAGTTCTTC. Translation gives CASSRDRSEQFF.

The CDR3 spells CASSFYRVAPNQPQHF. The CDR3 DNA is TGTGCCAGCAGCTTTTACAGGGTAGCGCCGAATCAGCCCCAGCATTTT. The chain employs TRBV5-8 and TRBJ1-5; maybe TRBD1 (6 bases). Germline V gene sequence: CDR1 SGHTS, CDR2 YDEGEE. With 2 bases removed from V and 4 bases from J, the gap between germline ends came to 16 bases. The CDR3 contains 16 residues.

The chain recombines TRBV6-5 with TRBJ2-7; a weak D match, TRBD2 (5 bases). Germline CDR1 and CDR2: MNHEY and SVGAGI. V lost 6 bases and J 4 bases, leaving 7 bases between the germline ends. This CDR3 has 11 amino acids. The CDR3 sequence: CASSRGYEQYF. In DNA, the CDR3 is TGTGCCAGCAGCCGGGGATACGAGCAGTACTTC.

The chain has TRBV2 and TRBJ2-1, with a weak D call TRBD1 (7 bases). Germline assignment: CDR1 SNHLY and CDR2 FYNNEI. Trimming took 3 bases from V and 8 from J, leaving 8 bases between them. The CDR3 has 12 residues. The CDR3 nucleotides are TGTGCCAGCAGTGACAGGGGGGATGAGCAGTTCTTC. Amino acids: CASSDRGDEQFF.

V gene TRBV4-1 combines with J gene TRBJ1-3; possibly TRBD1 for D (6 bases). The length of the CDR3 is 20 residues. The germline V gene has CDR1 MGHRA and CDR2 YSYEKL. Trimming removed 2 bases at V and 2 bases at J, with 25 bases between. Written as DNA, the CDR3 is TGCGCCAGCAGCCAATGGATATGGAGGGACCAGAGGGACACTGGAAACACCATATATTTT. It codes for CASSQWIWRDQRDTGNTIYF.

This clone was recorded only once. This chain links TRBV27 with TRBJ1-2; D remains unclear. V was clipped by 1 base and J by 0 bases, with 9 bases between them. This CDR3 contains 15 residues. Germline V gene data show CDR1 as MNHEY and CDR2 as SMNVEV (reference sequence). CDR3 loop: CASSLYSGTNYGYTF. CDR3 DNA: TGTGCCAGCAGTTTATATTCGGGGACTAACTATGGCTACACCTTC.

This chain connects TRBV5-1 to TRBJ1-2, with a tentative D call TRBD1 (6 bases). The germline gives CDR1 SGHRS, CDR2 YFSETQ. Deletions cut 6 bases from V and 6 bases from J, with 27 bases between. The CDR3 is 17 residues long. CDR3 nucleotides: TGCGCCAGCAAACGAACAGGGAGCGTCAACGCGGGAGATGGCTACACCTTC. Its translation: CASKRTGSVNAGDGYTF.

V is TRBV19 and J is TRBJ1-1; D call uncertain. Germline-derived CDR1 and CDR2 are LNHDA and SQIVND (reference sequence). V lost 7 bases, J lost 4 bases, and 13 bases lay in between. CDR3 length: 13 residues. DNA for the CDR3: TGTGCCAGTACCCTTAGGGTGAGCACTGAAGCTTTCTTT. It specifies CASTLRVSTEAFF.

The chain has TRBV29-1 and TRBJ2-5; no clear D. V was clipped by 0 bases and J by 1 base, with 12 bases between them. The CDR3 totals 15 residues. Per the germline V gene, CDR1 is SQVTM and CDR2 is ANQGSEA. CDR3 region: CSVEDTGSLQETQYF. CDR3 nucleotide sequence: TGCAGCGTTGAAGATACGGGCAGTCTCCAAGAGACCCAGTACTTC.

The V and J genes are TRBV2 and TRBJ2-7; 7 positions match TRBD1. J was trimmed by 3 bases and V by 6 bases; bases with no gene match: 11. This CDR3 comprises 15 residues. Germline assignment: CDR1 SNHLY and CDR2 FYNNEI. CDR3 residues: CASRDKGDSRYEQYF. DNA for the CDR3: TGTGCCAGCAGGGATAAGGGGGACAGTCGCTACGAGCAGTACTTC.

The chain links TRBV6-5 to TRBJ2-7; D not certain. The CDR3 totals 10 residues. Trimming stripped 7 bases from V and 3 bases from J, with 4 bases between. Germline V gene data show CDR1 as MNHEY and CDR2 as SVGAGI. The CDR3: CASKDYEQYF. CDR3 in DNA: TGTGCCAGCAAGGACTACGAGCAGTACTTC.

The V and J genes are TRBV6-5 and TRBJ1-2; no definite D call. V was trimmed by 0 bases and J by 4 bases, leaving 9 bases between them. CDR3 size: 14 residues. Germline V CDR1 and CDR2: MNHEY, SVGAGI. CDR3 bases: TGTGCCAGCAGTTACTCGAAAGTGGGCTATGGCTACACCTTC. Amino acid sequence: CASSYSKVGYGYTF.

J is TRBJ1-1 and V is TRBV11-2; the D gene is possibly TRBD1 (5 bases). Germline assignment: CDR1 SGHAT and CDR2 FQNNGV. V lost 5 bases and J 4 bases, leaving 8 bases between the germline ends. The CDR3 covers 12 residues. CDR3 sequence (DNA): TGTGCCAGCAGCCTAAGGGGCACTGAAGCTTTCTTT. Translation: CASSLRGTEAFF.

The chain carries TRBV7-9 and TRBJ2-3; TRBD2 is a possible D gene (6 bases). The V end lost 5 bases, the J end lost 5 bases, and 11 bases lay between the germline ends. The CDR3 spans 13 residues. The germline CDR1 and CDR2 sequences are SEHNR and FQNEAQ (reference sequence). CDR3 DNA: TGTGCCAGCAGCACGGGGGTTAGAGATACGCAGTATTTT. It translates to CASSTGVRDTQYF.

The chain couples TRBV9 to TRBJ2-5; D ambiguous. This CDR3 is 11 amino acids long. V was trimmed by 0 bases and J by 7 bases, leaving 4 bases between them. CDR1 SGDLS and CDR2 YYNGEE come from the germline V gene. The CDR3 protein is CASSVGATQYF. The CDR3 DNA is TGTGCCAGCAGCGTAGGGGCGACCCAGTACTTC.

V is TRBV5-6 and J is TRBJ2-7; tentative D call: TRBD1 (5 bases). This CDR3 comprises 13 residues. CDR1 and CDR2 from the germline V gene are SGHDT and YYEEEE. V shed 3 bases and J shed 1 base, with 8 bases lying between them. The CDR3 nucleotides are TGTGCCAGCAGCTCGGACATATCCTACGAGCAGTACTTC. Its protein product is CASSSDISYEQYF.

V is TRBV21-1 and J is TRBJ2-7; the table names TRBD1, a call not compared with the DNA. TRBV21-1 is annotated as a pseudogene. The CDR3 runs to 15 residues. The CDR3 DNA reads as TGTGCCAGCAGCAAAGTGTTACAGGCCTACTACGAGCAGTACTTC. Protein sequence: CASSKVLQAYYEQYF.